Sequencing of this T cell receptor beta chain was carried out in a study of monozygotic twins with inflammatory bowel disease. Study outcomes and limitations: The data offered no way to tell different T cell subtypes apart.

Of note for this clonotype: Its antigen remains unidentified.

Germline-derived CDR1 and CDR2 are SGHTA and FQGNSA. The CDR3 has 21 residues. Each TCR library consumed about 3,700 ng of total RNA. Template switching introduced UMIs that contain a 6-nucleotide sample barcode. TCRdb derives one entry per CDR3 protein from the 5' RACE reads, leaving out DNA. This sample's table has 110,000 to 150,000 distinct CDR3 sequences. The sequence came from a human donor with ulcerative colitis or Crohn's disease, or a healthy co-twin of an affected twin (not recorded which). V gene TRBV7-2 combines with J gene TRBJ2-1; the D call from TCRdb, TRBD2, cannot be confirmed without DNA. Sequencing was carried out using blood. The CDR3 here is CASSFIRTSGRYHFSYNEQFF.